This record looks at one TCR beta chain sequence and its context. These data originate in a study of blood T cell repertoires in COVID-19. About the study: Researchers got acute and convalescent COVID-19 samples from the United States, Italy and Spain. T cells, B-cell-depleted T cells, or PBMCs provided the cDNA or gDNA that served as material.

Across 20 to 25 US areas, participants ranged in age from about 18 to 100 years. Shortly before study entry, within 2 weeks, exposed participants had met a COVID-19 case. Germline V lookup: CDR1 LNHDA, CDR2 SQIVND (reference sequence). This CDR3 has 14 amino acids. Unmatched junction bases numbered 5, after V lost 4 bases and J lost 2 bases. Profiled with immunoSEQ multiplex PCR; TCRdb holds only in-frame clones, not every one. Altogether about 270,000 clones are present, less than 95% being singletons, with the ten largest covering approximately 2.9%. The sequencing input was PBMCs or T cells enriched from blood (not recorded which). This receptor was obtained from a man aged 40-49 years who had been exposed to COVID-19. The rearrangement uses TRBV19 and TRBJ2-7, with 7 bases fitting TRBD2. The CDR3 bases are TGTGCCAGTAGTAGTGTGGGAGGGCCCTACGAGCAGTACTTC. Encoded protein: CASSSVGGPYEQYF.